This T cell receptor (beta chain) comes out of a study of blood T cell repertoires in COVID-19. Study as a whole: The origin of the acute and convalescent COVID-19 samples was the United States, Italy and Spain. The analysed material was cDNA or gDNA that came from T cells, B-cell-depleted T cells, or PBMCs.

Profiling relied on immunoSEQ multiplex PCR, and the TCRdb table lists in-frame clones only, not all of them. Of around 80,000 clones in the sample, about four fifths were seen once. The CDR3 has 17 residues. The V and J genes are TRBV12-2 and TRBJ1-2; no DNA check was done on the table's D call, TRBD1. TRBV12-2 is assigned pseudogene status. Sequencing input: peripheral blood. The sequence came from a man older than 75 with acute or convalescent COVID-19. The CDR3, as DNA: TGTGCAAGTCCCGCTCCAGGTTGGTGGACAGTAACCTATGGCTACACCTTC. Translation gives CASPAPGWWTVTYGYTF.